This TCR beta chain appears in the sequencing data of a study of PD-L1 blockade in urothelial cancer. Looking at the study overall: Male patients with bladder-origin urothelial cancer numbered about nine tenths of the roughly 29.

This clone appeared a single time. The antigen remains unidentified. Profiled with immunoSEQ multiplex PCR; TCRdb holds only in-frame clones, not every one. The sample consists of roughly 120,000 clones, around 89% of them appearing once. Overall study results and limits: Stronger expansion of tumor-associated clones in blood at 3 weeks distinguished durable-benefit patients.

The time point: peripheral blood 6 weeks after treatment start. Source: PBMCs, taken around atezolizumab (anti-PD-L1) treatment. The receptor was derived from a man in his fifties or sixties with urothelial cancer.

CDR3 sequence (DNA): TGTGCCAGTAGCCCGAAGGGGACAGGGGGCTCCTACGAGCAGTACTTC. Its protein is CASSPKGTGGSYEQYF. The chain carries TRBV19 and TRBJ2-7; 11 bases match TRBD1. Per germline, CDR1 LNHDA and CDR2 SQIVND (reference sequence). This CDR3 contains 16 residues. The ends lost 6 bases at V and 0 bases at J; junction bases unmatched: 7.